This T cell receptor (beta chain) emerged from a study of vaccination and CD4 T cells after COVID-19. Turning to the study itself: Samples were taken after vaccination, a median of around 67 days after dose two, with a range of 14 to 241.

Turning to this clonotype: Its antigen is not known.

Scientists ran DNA taken from cultured CD4+ T cells through the Oncomine TCR Beta short-read assay for sequencing. MiXCR was run by TCRdb on the PCR reads, yielding one entry per CDR3 protein. The sample carries 10,000 to 13,000 distinct CDR3 sequences, approximately 53% recorded once. The treatment is: 10-day PBMC culture with coronavirus spike peptide pools or control peptides (ViraFEST assay). ViraFEST used peptide pools to expand antigen-specific T cells and subsequently sequenced their TCRs. General study results and limits: Going from approximately 21 to 40, median SARS-CoV-2-reactive clonotypes did not rise significantly. Among those convalescent, a median around 89% of reactive clones emerged solely post-vaccination.

The sample consisted of CD4+ T cells from blood, cultured in vitro. This clonotype was obtained from a human donor who had recovered from COVID-19.

The CDR3 DNA sequence: TGCAGTGCTAGAATAGTAGCCGGGGAAAAACTGTTTTTT. Translating it yields CSARIVAGEKLFF. The chain couples TRBV20-1 to TRBJ1-4; the D is unclear. The CDR3 runs 13 residues. Germline V lookup: CDR1 DFQATT, CDR2 SNEGSKA (reference sequence). V was trimmed by 2 bases and J by 8 bases, leaving 12 bases between them.